These 27 T cell receptor beta chains were all obtained from the same sample, sequenced in a study of T-cell reconstitution after alpha-beta-depleted transplantation in children. Researchers prepared the TCRbeta library using unique molecular identifiers, the study reports. TCRdb recomputed calls from the PCR reads with MiXCR, one row per CDR3 protein. This table holds some 590,000 distinct CDR3 sequences, about 11% found once. Sample: PBMCs from the stem cell graft donor, taken from the stem cell graft. The receptors were sampled from a human donor who donated a stem cell graft to a child with acute myeloid leukemia.

This clonotype was seen ten or more times. This chain joins TRBV4-1 and TRBJ2-3; TRBD2 agrees at 7 bases. Germline V gene sequence: CDR1 MGHRA, CDR2 YSYEKL. Germline trimming cut 0 bases from V and 3 bases from J; bases unmatched to any gene: 6. This CDR3 is built from 16 residues. CDR3 amino acids: CASSQDTGLVTDTQYF. The CDR3 DNA reads as TGCGCCAGCAGCCAAGATACCGGACTAGTGACAGATACGCAGTATTTT.

This clonotype was picked up a small number of times. The chain carries TRBV20-1 and TRBJ2-3; possibly TRBD1 for D (7 bases). Germline V gene data show CDR1 as DFQATT and CDR2 as SNEGSKA (reference sequence). V lost 6 bases to trimming and J lost 2 bases, with 21 bases between them. There are 16 residues in the CDR3. The CDR3 sequence is CSANPLTGRDTDTQYF. The CDR3, as DNA: TGCAGTGCCAATCCCCTGACAGGGCGGGACACAGATACGCAGTATTTT.

This sequence joins TRBV9 and TRBJ2-5, with D maybe TRBD1 (6 bases). With 4 bases removed from V and 4 bases from J, the gap between germline ends came to 17 bases. Germline CDR1 is SGDLS and CDR2 is YYNGEE. There are 15 residues in the CDR3. CDR3 protein: CASSFEGVVTETQYF. Here the CDR3 DNA reads TGTGCCAGCAGCTTTGAGGGGGTCGTGACAGAGACCCAGTACTTC.

V gene TRBV20-1 combines with J gene TRBJ1-5; D ambiguous. This CDR3 comprises 13 residues. The germline gives CDR1 DFQATT, CDR2 SNEGSKA (reference sequence). V was shortened by 6 bases and J by 4 bases, with 13 bases between the two germline ends. The CDR3 DNA reads TGCAGTGCCTCCGGCGGCGAAAATCAGCCCCAGCATTTT. The encoded protein is CSASGGENQPQHF.

This clonotype was observed a handful of times. The chain has TRBV5-1 and TRBJ2-1; 11 bases align to TRBD2. CDR3 length: 19 residues. Per the germline V gene, CDR1 is SGHRS and CDR2 is YFSETQ. The V and J ends lost 4 bases and 0 bases, in that order; junction bases with no gene match: 12. This CDR3 reads CASSPRVAGGPSSYNEQFF. The CDR3 DNA reads TGCGCCAGCAGCCCGCGTGTAGCGGGAGGGCCGAGCTCCTACAATGAGCAGTTCTTC.

This clonotype showed up just a few times. The CDR3, as DNA: TGTGCCAGCAGCCAAGGGGTCCGGAGCTCCTACAATGAGCAGTTCTTC. As protein: CASSQGVRSSYNEQFF. This chain links TRBV3-1 with TRBJ2-1; no clear D gene. The germline V gene encodes CDR1 LGHDT and CDR2 YNNKEL (reference sequence). CDR3 length equals 16 residues. V was trimmed by 1 base and J by 0 bases, leaving 10 bases between them.

This clonotype was found many times. V is TRBV5-4 and J is TRBJ2-2, with 8 bases fitting TRBD1. J lost 4 bases, V lost 6 bases, and 8 bases had no gene match. The germline V gene encodes CDR1 SGHNT and CDR2 YYREEE (reference sequence). The length of the CDR3 is 15 residues. CDR3 loop: CASTKDRAPTGELFF. The CDR3 DNA reads as TGTGCCAGCACCAAGGACAGGGCGCCCACCGGGGAGCTGTTTTTT.

This clonotype showed up just a few times. This sequence joins TRBV5-6 and TRBJ1-6; D remains ambiguous. The germline V gene encodes CDR1 SGHDT and CDR2 YYEEEE. V was cut by 1 base and J by 7 bases, with 9 bases left in between. This CDR3 has 14 residues. The CDR3 DNA follows: TGTGCCAGCAGCTTGATGCTGGGGAATTCACCCCTCCACTTT. Translating it yields CASSLMLGNSPLHF.

The chain couples TRBV7-9 to TRBJ1-2; tentative D call: TRBD1 (6 bases). CDR3 size: 14 residues. V was trimmed by 1 base and J by 10 bases, leaving 16 bases between them. The germline V gene has CDR1 SEHNR and CDR2 FQNEAQ (reference sequence). In DNA, the CDR3 is TGTGCCAGCAGCTTAGTGGCCTGGGACATGACCTACACCTTC. Its translation is CASSLVAWDMTYTF.

V is TRBV6-2 or TRBV6-3 and J is TRBJ2-2, with no clear D. V shed 6 bases and J shed 0 bases, with 20 bases lying between them. The CDR3 extends over 18 amino acids. Germline V gene lookup returns CDR1 MNHEY and CDR2 SVGEGT. The CDR3 is CASRPLPRPSSNTGELFF. The CDR3 nucleotides read TGTGCCAGCAGGCCCCTCCCAAGACCCAGCTCGAACACCGGGGAGCTGTTTTTT.

Many counts were recorded for this clonotype. The V gene is TRBV20-1, the J gene TRBJ1-2; D remains unclear. CDR3 length: 11 amino acids. The germline V gene encodes CDR1 DFQATT and CDR2 SNEGSKA (reference sequence). V lost 6 bases, J lost 4 bases, and 9 bases lay in between. The CDR3 loop reads CSAPWVYGYTF. Here the CDR3 DNA reads TGCAGTGCCCCCTGGGTCTATGGCTACACCTTC.

The chain combines TRBV5-1 with TRBJ1-2, with D uncertain. CDR3 size: 12 residues. V lost 6 bases and J 2 bases, leaving 8 bases between the germline ends. Germline V lookup: CDR1 SGHRS, CDR2 YFSETQ. The CDR3 coding sequence is TGCGCCAGCAAGGGTGGAAACTATGGCTACACCTTC. Translated: CASKGGNYGYTF.

The chain combines TRBV18 with TRBJ2-7; a possible D gene is TRBD1 (6 bases). Germline loops: CDR1 KGHSH, CDR2 LQKENI. This CDR3 spans 16 amino acids. V lost 3 bases and J 4 bases, leaving 19 bases between the germline ends. The CDR3 DNA is TGTGCCAGCTCACCCTTCAGCCCAGGGGCGGGTTACGAGCAGTACTTC. This sequence encodes CASSPFSPGAGYEQYF.

This clonotype was counted many times. The rearrangement uses TRBV7-2 and TRBJ1-1, with unresolved D. CDR3 length: 12 amino acids. Germline-derived CDR1 and CDR2 are SGHTA and FQGNSA. Trimming removed 2 bases at V and 9 bases at J, with 10 bases between. The CDR3 nucleotides are TGTGCCAGCAGCTTAAACCCTGGGAAAGCTTTCTTT. Amino acid sequence: CASSLNPGKAFF.

In this sample, this clonotype turned up a few times. One end of the junction fails to match germline, which may point to a read error. V usage is TRBV5-6 and J usage is TRBJ2-1; no firm D call. In germline, CDR1 is SGHDT, CDR2 YYEEEE. The length of the CDR3 is 11 residues. CDR3 bases: TGTGCCAGCAGATTGGCCAATGAGCAGTTCTTC. Translation: CASRLANEQFF.

The table lists this clonotype with many counts. The chain has TRBV12-3 or TRBV12-4 and TRBJ2-1; 7 nucleotides agree with TRBD1. V gave up 5 bases and J gave up 4 bases; unmatched junction bases: 14. This CDR3 is built from 17 residues. The CDR3 sequence: CASSTTPGQLFYNEQFF. The CDR3 coding sequence is TGTGCCAGCAGTACCACGCCGGGACAGTTATTTTACAATGAGCAGTTCTTC.

At least ten counts were recorded for this clonotype. The chain uses TRBV20-1 and TRBJ2-3, with TRBD2 identical over 8 bases. In germline, CDR1 is DFQATT, CDR2 SNEGSKA (reference sequence). The CDR3 sequence is 16 residues long. The V segment lost 6 bases and the J segment 4 bases; nucleotides outside the gene matches: 15. In DNA form, the CDR3 reads TGCAGTGCCAAACAAATAGCGGGAAAGTGGGCAGATACGCAGTATTTT. This encodes CSAKQIAGKWADTQYF.

In this sample, this clonotype turned up many times. This chain uses TRBV7-2 with TRBJ2-3; perhaps TRBD2 as D (6 bases). Between the trimmed V and J ends, which lost 5 bases and 0 bases, there was a span of 12 bases. Looked up from germline, CDR1 is SGHTA and CDR2 is FQGNSA. The CDR3 is 15 amino acids. The CDR3 loop reads CASSPPGLSTDTQYF. The CDR3 region has the DNA TGTGCCAGCAGCCCACCGGGACTTAGCACAGATACGCAGTATTTT.

The chain is built from TRBV12-3 or TRBV12-4 and TRBJ1-2; TRBD1 agrees at 8 bases. This CDR3 region has 14 residues. J was trimmed by 4 bases and V by 7 bases; bases with no gene match: 8. The DNA for the CDR3 is TGTGCCAGCACCCCGGACAGGGTGGCCTATGGCTACACCTTC. This translates into CASTPDRVAYGYTF.

This clonotype has at least ten counts. The chain is built from TRBV9 and TRBJ1-1; D gene ambiguous. The germline V gene encodes CDR1 SGDLS and CDR2 YYNGEE. CDR3 length equals 14 residues. Trimming shortened V by 0 bases and J by 5 bases, and 11 bases separated the two germline ends. Here the CDR3 reads CASSVDWTGTEAFF. The CDR3 region has the DNA TGTGCCAGCAGCGTAGACTGGACGGGGACTGAAGCTTTCTTT.

This clonotype has only a few counts. The V call is TRBV20-1, the J call TRBJ2-7; the match to TRBD2 covers 15 bases. The V and J ends lost 5 bases and 6 bases, in that order; junction bases with no gene match: 11. Germline CDR1 reads DFQATT; CDR2 reads SNEGSKA (reference sequence). This CDR3 region has 16 residues. CDR3 DNA sequence: TGCAGTGCTGGGAGGACTAGCGGGAGGGCACGGCTCGAGCAGTACTTC. Amino acids: CSAGRTSGRARLEQYF.

This rearrangement joins TRBV11-2 to TRBJ1-4, with TRBD1 matching 8 bases. CDR1 is SGHAT and CDR2 is FQNNGV in the germline V gene. The CDR3 consists of 15 residues. Trimming cost V 3 bases and J 5 bases; bases outside gene matches: 5. DNA of the CDR3: TGTGCCAGCAGCTTTGGACAGGGCTTCAATGAAAAACTGTTTTTT. It specifies CASSFGQGFNEKLFF.

In this sample, this clonotype turned up many times. V usage is TRBV4-2 and J usage is TRBJ2-3, with D possibly being TRBD1 (6 bases). The V and J ends lost 1 base and 2 bases respectively, with 13 bases between them. Germline CDR1 reads LGHNA; CDR2 reads YNFKEQ. This CDR3 spans 16 amino acids. CDR3 sequence reads: CASSQVSAGATDTQYF. DNA for the CDR3: TGTGCCAGCAGCCAAGTATCAGCAGGGGCCACAGATACGCAGTATTTT.

This clonotype was seen more than once but under ten times. Sequence at one end of the junction differs from germline and may be a read error. This chain connects TRBV5-1 to TRBJ2-2, with unresolved D. The germline gives CDR1 SGHRS, CDR2 YFSETQ. The CDR3 extends over 14 amino acids. The chain's CDR3 is CASSLGPSTGELFF. The DNA for the CDR3 is TGCGCCAGCAGTTTGGGTCCTTCCACCGGGGAGCTGTTTTTT.

V and J are TRBV7-9 and TRBJ2-1; TRBD1 matches 9 bases. CDR1 and CDR2 (germline): SEHNR, FQNEAQ (reference sequence). This CDR3 region has 15 residues. V lost 5 bases, J lost 4 bases, and 6 bases stayed unmatched. The CDR3 loop is CASSVGTGLYNEQFF. CDR3 nucleotide sequence: TGTGCCAGCAGCGTCGGGACAGGGCTTTACAATGAGCAGTTCTTC.

This clonotype came up a few times. J is TRBJ1-5 and V is TRBV28; TRBD1 matches 10 bases. Trimming at V came to 7 bases and at J to 1 base, leaving 13 bases not matched to a gene. The CDR3 is 18 residues long. Germline V gene data show CDR1 as MDHEN and CDR2 as SYDVKM. The CDR3 loop reads CASTRHQGQGPSNQPQHF. In DNA form, the CDR3 reads TGTGCCAGCACCCGACACCAGGGACAGGGGCCGAGCAATCAGCCCCAGCATTTT. The variable domain in full, with the rest retrieved from reference TRBV28 and TRBJ1-5, is DVKVTQSSRYLVKRTGEKVFLECVQDMDHENMFWYRQDPGLGLRLIYFSYDVKMKEKGDIPEGYSVSREKKERFSLILESASTNQTSMYLCASTRHQGQGPSNQPQHFGDGTRLSIL.

This clonotype was counted only a few times. V is TRBV2 and J is TRBJ2-7; D unclear. Germline-derived CDR1 and CDR2 are SNHLY and FYNNEI. Trimming shortened V by 10 bases and J by 6 bases, and 10 bases separated the two germline ends. The CDR3 runs 10 residues. CDR3 DNA sequence: TGTGCCACCCACTCTGGCGAGCAGTACTTC. It encodes CATHSGEQYF. Together with reference TRBV2 and TRBJ2-7, the CDR3 gives the full variable domain: EPEVTQTPSHQVTQMGQEVILRCVPISNHLYFYWYRQILGQKVEFLVSFYNNEISEKSEIFDDQFSVERPDGSNFTLKIRSTKLEDSAMYFCATHSGEQYFGPGTRLTVT.